Below are 2 T cell receptor beta chains sequenced from a single sample in a study of blood T cell repertoires in COVID-19. Libraries were prepared by immunoSEQ multiplex PCR; TCRdb keeps only in-frame clonotypes and omits some of them. The sample gives about 98,000 clones, 75% to 85% of which show up once; roughly 24% is in the top ten. Input material: peripheral blood. These receptors were collected from a man in his 70s with acute or convalescent COVID-19.

V is TRBV5-1 and J is TRBJ1-2; TRBD1 matches at 7 bases. The V segment lost 2 bases and the J segment 4 bases; nucleotides outside the gene matches: 5. CDR1 and CDR2 (germline): SGHRS, YFSETQ. The CDR3 runs to 14 residues. CDR3 sequence reads: CASSLDRDFYGYTF. The CDR3 nucleotides are TGCGCCAGCAGCTTAGACAGGGATTTCTATGGCTACACCTTC.

This chain joins TRBV5-6 and TRBJ2-3; no clear D. Germline CDR1 SGHDT, CDR2 YYEEEE. The CDR3 is 13 residues long. V was cut by 4 bases and J by 3 bases, with 9 bases left in between. The CDR3 DNA reads TGTGCCAGCAGCCGGCAGACTACAGATACGCAGTATTTT. Protein: CASSRQTTDTQYF.